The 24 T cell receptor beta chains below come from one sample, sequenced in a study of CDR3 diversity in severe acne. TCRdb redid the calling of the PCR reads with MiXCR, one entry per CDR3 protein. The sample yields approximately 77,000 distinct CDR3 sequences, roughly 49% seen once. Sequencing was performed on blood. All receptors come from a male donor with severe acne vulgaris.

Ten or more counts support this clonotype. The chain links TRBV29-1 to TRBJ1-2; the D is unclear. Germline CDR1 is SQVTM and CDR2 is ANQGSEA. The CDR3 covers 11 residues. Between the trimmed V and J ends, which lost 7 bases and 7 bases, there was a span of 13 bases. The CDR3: CSALFEGGYTF. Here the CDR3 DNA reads TGCAGCGCCTTATTTGAGGGTGGCTACACCTTC.

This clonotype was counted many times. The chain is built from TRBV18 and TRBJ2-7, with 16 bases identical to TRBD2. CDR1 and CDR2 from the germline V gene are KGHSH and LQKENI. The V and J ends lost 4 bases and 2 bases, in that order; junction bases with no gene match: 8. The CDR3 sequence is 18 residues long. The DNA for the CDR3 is TGTGCCAGCTCACAGGCGGGGACTAGCGGGAGGGCCCCCTACGAGCAGTACTTC. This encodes CASSQAGTSGRAPYEQYF.

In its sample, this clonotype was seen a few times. CDR3 residues: CASSLTTGELFF. For the CDR3, the DNA is TGTGCCAGCAGCTTAACCACCGGGGAGCTGTTTTTT. The chain uses TRBV7-3 and TRBJ2-2; D is uncertain. Trimming shortened V by 0 bases and J by 4 bases, and 0 bases separated the two germline ends. The CDR3 totals 12 residues. Germline lookup yields CDR1 SGHTA and CDR2 FQGTGA.

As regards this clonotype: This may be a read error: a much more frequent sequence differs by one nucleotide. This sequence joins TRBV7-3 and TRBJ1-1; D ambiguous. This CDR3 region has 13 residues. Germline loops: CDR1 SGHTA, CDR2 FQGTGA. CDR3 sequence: CASSLGLYTEASF. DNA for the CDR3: TGTGCCAGCAGCTTAGGGTTATACACTGAAGCTTCCTTT.

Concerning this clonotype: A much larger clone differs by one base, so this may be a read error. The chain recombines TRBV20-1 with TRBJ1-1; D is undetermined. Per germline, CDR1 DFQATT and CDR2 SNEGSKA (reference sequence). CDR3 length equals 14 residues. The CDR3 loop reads CSARDPVRNTEVFF. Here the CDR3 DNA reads TGCAGTGCTAGAGATCCCGTTAGGAACACTGAAGTTTTCTTT.

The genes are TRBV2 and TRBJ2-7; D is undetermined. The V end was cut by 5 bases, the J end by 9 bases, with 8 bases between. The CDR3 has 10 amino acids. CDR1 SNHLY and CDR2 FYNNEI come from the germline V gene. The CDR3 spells CASSPSGQYF. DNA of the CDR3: TGTGCCAGCAGTCCCTCGGGGCAGTACTTC.

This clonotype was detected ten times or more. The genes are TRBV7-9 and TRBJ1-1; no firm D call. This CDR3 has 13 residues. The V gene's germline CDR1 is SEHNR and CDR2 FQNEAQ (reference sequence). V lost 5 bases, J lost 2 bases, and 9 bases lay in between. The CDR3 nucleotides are TGTGCCAGCAGCCCTCGGGGTAACACTGAAGCTTTCTTT. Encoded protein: CASSPRGNTEAFF.

In nucleotides, the CDR3 is TGTGCCACCAGCAGAGATCGGTACGAAATCGGTAACGAGCAGTACTTC. Protein: CATSRDRYEIGNEQYF. This rearrangement joins TRBV15 to TRBJ2-7, with D unresolved. This CDR3 comprises 16 residues. The V gene's germline CDR1 is LNHNV and CDR2 YYDKDF (reference sequence). Trimming pared 0 bases from V and 5 bases from J, leaving 17 bases between.

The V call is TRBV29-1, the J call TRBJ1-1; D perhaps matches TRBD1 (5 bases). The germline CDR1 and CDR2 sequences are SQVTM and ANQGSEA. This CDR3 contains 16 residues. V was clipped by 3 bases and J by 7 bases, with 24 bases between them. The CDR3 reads CSVDFGGSGSGGEAFF. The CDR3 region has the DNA TGCAGCGTTGATTTTGGGGGGAGCGGTAGTGGCGGTGAAGCTTTCTTT.

The CDR3 DNA reads as TGTGCCAGCGGGGGTACTAGCGCCTTAGTCTACAATGAGCAGTTCTTC. It codes for CASGGTSALVYNEQFF. The chain couples TRBV7-9 to TRBJ2-1, with TRBD2 identical over 7 bases. There are 16 residues in the CDR3. CDR1 and CDR2 from the germline V gene are SEHNR and FQNEAQ (reference sequence). With V trimmed by 8 bases and J by 3 bases, 13 bases remained unmatched.

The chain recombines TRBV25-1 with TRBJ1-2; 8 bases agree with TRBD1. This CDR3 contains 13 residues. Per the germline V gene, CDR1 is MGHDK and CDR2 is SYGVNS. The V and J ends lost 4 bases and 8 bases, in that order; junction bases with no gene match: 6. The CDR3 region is CASSGQGTSGYTF. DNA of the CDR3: TGTGCCAGCAGTGGACAGGGGACCTCGGGCTACACCTTC.

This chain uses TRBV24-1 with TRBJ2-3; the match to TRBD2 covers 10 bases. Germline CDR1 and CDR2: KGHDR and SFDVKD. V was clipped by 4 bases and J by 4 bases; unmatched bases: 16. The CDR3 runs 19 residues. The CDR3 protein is CATSDSGEGAGGPSDTQYF. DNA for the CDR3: TGTGCCACCAGTGACTCAGGGGAAGGAGCGGGAGGGCCGTCAGATACGCAGTATTTT.

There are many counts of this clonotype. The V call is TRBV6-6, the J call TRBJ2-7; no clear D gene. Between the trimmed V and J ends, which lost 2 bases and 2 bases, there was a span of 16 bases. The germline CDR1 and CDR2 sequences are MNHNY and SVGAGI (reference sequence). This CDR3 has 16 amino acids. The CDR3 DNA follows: TGTGCCAGCAGTTACGAGGCTTTTGAAATTACCTACGAGCAGTACTTC. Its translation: CASSYEAFEITYEQYF.

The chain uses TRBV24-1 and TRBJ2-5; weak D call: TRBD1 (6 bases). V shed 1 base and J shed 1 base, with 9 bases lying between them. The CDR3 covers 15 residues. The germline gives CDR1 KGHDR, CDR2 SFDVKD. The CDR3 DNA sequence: TGTGCCACCAGTGATTTCCGGGACATCCAAGAGACCCAGTACTTC. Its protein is CATSDFRDIQETQYF.

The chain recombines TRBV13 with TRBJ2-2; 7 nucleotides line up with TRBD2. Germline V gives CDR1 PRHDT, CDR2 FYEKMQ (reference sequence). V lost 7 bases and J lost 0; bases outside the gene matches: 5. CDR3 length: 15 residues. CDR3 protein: CASIPGGSNTGELFF. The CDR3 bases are TGTGCCAGCATCCCGGGAGGATCGAACACCGGGGAGCTGTTTTTT.

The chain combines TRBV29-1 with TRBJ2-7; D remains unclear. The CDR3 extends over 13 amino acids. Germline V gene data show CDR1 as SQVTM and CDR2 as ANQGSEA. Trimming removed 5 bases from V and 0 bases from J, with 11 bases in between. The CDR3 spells CSVFDRSSYEQYF. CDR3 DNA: TGCAGCGTTTTTGACCGAAGCTCCTACGAGCAGTACTTC.

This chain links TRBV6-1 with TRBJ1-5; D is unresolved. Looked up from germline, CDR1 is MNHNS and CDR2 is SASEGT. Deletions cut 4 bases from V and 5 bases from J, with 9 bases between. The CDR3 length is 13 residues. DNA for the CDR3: TGTGCCAGCAGTGTAACAGCGGATCAGCCCCAGCATTTT. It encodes CASSVTADQPQHF.

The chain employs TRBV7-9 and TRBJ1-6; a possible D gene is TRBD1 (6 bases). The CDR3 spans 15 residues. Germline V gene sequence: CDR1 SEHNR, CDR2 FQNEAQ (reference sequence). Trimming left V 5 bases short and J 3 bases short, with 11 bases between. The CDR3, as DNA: TGTGCCAGCAGCGTTCAGGGGTACTATAATTCACCCCTCCACTTT. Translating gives CASSVQGYYNSPLHF.

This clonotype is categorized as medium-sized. The CDR3 reads CASEQETQYF. CDR3 sequence (DNA): TGCGCCAGCGAGCAAGAGACCCAGTACTTC. The chain links TRBV10-1 to TRBJ2-5; D ambiguous. The CDR3 contains 10 residues. The germline V gene has CDR1 WNHNN and CDR2 SYGVQD (reference sequence). With 8 bases removed from V and 2 bases from J, the gap between germline ends came to 3 bases.

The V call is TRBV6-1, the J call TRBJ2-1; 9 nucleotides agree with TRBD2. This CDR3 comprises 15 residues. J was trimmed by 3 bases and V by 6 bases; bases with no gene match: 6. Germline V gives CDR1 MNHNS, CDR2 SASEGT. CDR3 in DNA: TGTGCCAGCAGCAAGACTAGCGGAGACTACAATGAGCAGTTCTTC. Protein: CASSKTSGDYNEQFF.

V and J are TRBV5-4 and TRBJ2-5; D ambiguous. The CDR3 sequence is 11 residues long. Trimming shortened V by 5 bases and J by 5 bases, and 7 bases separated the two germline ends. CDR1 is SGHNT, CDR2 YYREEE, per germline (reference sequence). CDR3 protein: CASRAAETQYF. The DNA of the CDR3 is TGTGCCAGCAGGGCTGCGGAGACCCAGTACTTC.

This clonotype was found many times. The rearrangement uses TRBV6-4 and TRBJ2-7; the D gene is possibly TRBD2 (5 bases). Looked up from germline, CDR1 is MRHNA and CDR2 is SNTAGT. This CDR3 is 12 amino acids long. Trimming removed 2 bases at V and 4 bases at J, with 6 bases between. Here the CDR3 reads CASSDTSYEQYF. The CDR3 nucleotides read TGTGCCAGCAGTGACACTAGTTACGAGCAGTACTTC.

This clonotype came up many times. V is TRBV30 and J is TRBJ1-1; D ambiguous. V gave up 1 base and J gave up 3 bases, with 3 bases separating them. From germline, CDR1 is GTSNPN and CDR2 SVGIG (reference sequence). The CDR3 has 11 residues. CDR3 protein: CAWSGHTEAFF. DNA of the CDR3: TGTGCCTGGAGTGGACACACTGAAGCTTTCTTT.

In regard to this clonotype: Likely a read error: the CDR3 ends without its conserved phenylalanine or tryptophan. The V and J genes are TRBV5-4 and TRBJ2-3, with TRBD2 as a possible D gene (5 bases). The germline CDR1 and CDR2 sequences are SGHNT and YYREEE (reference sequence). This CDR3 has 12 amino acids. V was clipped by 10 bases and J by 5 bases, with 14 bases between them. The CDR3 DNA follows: TGTGCCCCGGGCTTGGCGGGAGATACGCAGTATTCT. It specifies CAPGLAGDTQYS.